The text below deals with one T cell receptor (beta chain). These data are taken from a study of control samples from healthy donors and cancer patients. TCRdb's copy holds only in-frame clones and misses some; the assay was immunoSEQ multiplex PCR. The sample has about 170,000 clones, 80% to 95% seen once; the top ten hold approximately 2%. CDR1 and CDR2 (germline): MNHNY, SVGAGI (reference sequence). CDR3 length equals 14 residues. The J segment lost 1 base and the V segment lost 6 bases, leaving 4 bases of the junction unmatched. The chain joins TRBV6-6 to TRBJ2-3, with 7 bases that match TRBD2. The TCR sequence derives from a woman aged 40 to 55 in good health. Input material: blood. The CDR3 protein is CASRHAGGTDTQYF. CDR3 in DNA: TGTGCCAGCAGACATGCGGGGGGCACAGATACGCAGTATTTT.